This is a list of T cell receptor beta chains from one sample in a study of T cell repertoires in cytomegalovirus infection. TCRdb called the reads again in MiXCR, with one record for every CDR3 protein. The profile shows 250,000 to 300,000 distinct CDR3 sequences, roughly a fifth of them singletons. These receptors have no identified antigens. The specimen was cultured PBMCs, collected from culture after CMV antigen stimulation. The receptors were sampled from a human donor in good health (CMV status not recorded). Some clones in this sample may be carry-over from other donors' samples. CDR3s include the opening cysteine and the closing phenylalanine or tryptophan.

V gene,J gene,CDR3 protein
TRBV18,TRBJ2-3,CASSPLPGSTDTQYF
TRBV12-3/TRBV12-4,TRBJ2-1,CASSYVAEQFF
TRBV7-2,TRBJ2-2,CASSLEGVGAANTGELFF
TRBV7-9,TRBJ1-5,CASSLAGGPYSNQPQRF
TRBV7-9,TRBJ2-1,CASSGLEGGHEQFF
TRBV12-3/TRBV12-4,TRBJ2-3,CASSWGRADTQYF
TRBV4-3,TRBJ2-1,CASSQDRLAGVSEQFF
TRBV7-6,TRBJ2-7,CASSLDILAGEAYEQYF
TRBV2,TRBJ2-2,CASMVDSATNTGELFF
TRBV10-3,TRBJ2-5,CAISDEQVGQETQYF
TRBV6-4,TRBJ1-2,CASRGTGPGGYTF
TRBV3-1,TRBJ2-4,CASSATGTGLAIQYF
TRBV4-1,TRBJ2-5,CASSAGAGGHETQYF
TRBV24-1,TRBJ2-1,CATSDLRPGNEQFF